The present entry profiles one T cell receptor (beta chain) with its context. The repertoire was sequenced with immunoSEQ multiplex PCR; TCRdb's copy has only in-frame clones and lacks some. Of around 220,000 clones listed, 80% to 90% were seen once; the top ten hold about 15%. The sample belongs to a study of blood T cell repertoires in COVID-19. This CDR3 is built from 16 residues. The junction had 2 bases not matched to a gene; V was cut back by 1 base and J by 4 bases. Germline V gene lookup returns CDR1 SGHTA and CDR2 FQGNSA. The V gene is TRBV7-2, the J gene TRBJ2-2, with 11 bases matching TRBD1. Material: PBMCs or T cells enriched from blood (not recorded which). The sequence was collected from a woman aged 50 to 60 with acute COVID-19. In DNA form, the CDR3 reads TGTGCCAGCAGCTTAGGGGGGACAGGGGGCACCGGGGAGCTGTTTTTT. Its protein is CASSLGGTGGTGELFF. The whole variable domain, filled in from reference TRBV7-2 and TRBJ2-2, reads GAGVSQSPSNKVTEKGKDVELRCDPISGHTALYWYRQSLGQGLEFLIYFQGNSAPDKSGLPSDRFSAERTGGSVSTLTIQRTQQEDSAVYLCASSLGGTGGTGELFFGEGSRLTVL.